This TCR beta chain was sequenced during a study of immune characteristics of hereditary and idiopathic chronic pancreatitis. Looking at the study overall: Local immune cells and TCRbeta repertoires in the pancreas were profiled in this study for hereditary and idiopathic chronic pancreatitis, with control organ donor pancreases used for comparison. In total, 4 or 5 control pancreases, roughly seven hereditary chronic pancreatitis pancreases and roughly six idiopathic chronic pancreatitis pancreases underwent TCRbeta sequencing. The gDNA-based approach was selected because the approach required minimal in vitro experimental manipulation of T cells infiltrating the pancreas. Points the paper makes about the study in general: The study did not include chronic pancreatitis caused by alcohol use. Vbeta-Jbeta gene family usage, including TRBV10, TRBV19, TRBV23 and TRBV5, differed between hereditary and idiopathic chronic pancreatitis. Among roughly 13 chronic pancreatitis patients, higher numbers of productive TCR rearrangements went along with higher disease severity scores, showing a positive correlation. Significantly increased TCRbeta repertoire diversity and reduced clonality were observed in both chronic pancreatitis groups relative to controls. Because patient tissue could be obtained only at the time of TPIAT, differences in disease duration may have affected the immune findings.

From cysteine to phenylalanine, the CDR3 is 12 amino acids long. The only DNA kept is the CDR3, 36 bases in frame from the first base. The junction carries 4 bases between V and J, which are trimmed by 4 bases and 1 base respectively. Sequences MGHDK (CDR1) and SYGVNS (CDR2) are obtained from the germline V gene. The count of this clone is one. This clone's antigen is unknown. Qualities for individual bases were not recorded, and no much larger clone is one base off. Chronic pancreatitis pancreas tissue came from patients undergoing total pancreatectomy with islet autotransplantation (TPIAT). The chronic pancreatitis patients who were included had no known history of diabetes. For TCRbeta sequencing, genomic DNA was extracted directly from bulk pancreas tissue, without T cell sorting. Pancreas tissues were collected consecutively from patients and organ donors at two US centers. Library preparation employed the immunoSEQ multiplex PCR assay. From pancreatic genomic DNA, the TCRbeta CDR3 region and adjacent sequences were amplified and sequenced. Processing in the source paper ran as follows. Productive clonality and productive rearrangement counts were measured along with repertoire diversity, which was expressed as a mean normalized Shannon-Wiener index. Control and chronic pancreatitis repertoire metrics were compared by means of the nonparametric Mann-Whitney U test. CDR3beta sequences with identical amino acid composition and length across subjects were defined as shared clonotypes. TCRdb provides this immuneACCESS table in a form limited to in-frame rearrangements. Some clones are lacking; in checked studies, under half of them reflect an unresolved V gene, and why the rest are absent is not known. The V and J calls and clone size come from that table; D and trimming were worked out from the DNA. In all, the sample holds about 14,000 clones, and less than 75% of those were seen once. More than 13% of the sample rests with the top ten.

Material for sequencing was pancreas tissue with hereditary chronic pancreatitis. The receptor chain draws on TRBV25-1 and TRBJ1-1; the D gene cannot be resolved reliably. The origin of this receptor is a human donor with chronic pancreatitis. In nucleotide form, the sequence is TGTGCCAGCAGTGTGGCGAACACTGAAGCTTTCTTT. Its translation reads: CASSVANTEAFF. Reference TRBV25-1 and TRBJ1-1 genes cover what lies past the CDR3, so the full variable domain is EADIYQTPRYLVIGTGKKITLECSQTMGHDKMYWYQQDPGMELHLIHYSYGVNSTEKGDLSSESTVSRIRTEHFPLTLESARPSHTSQYLCASSVANTEAFFGQGTRLTVV.